The T cell receptor (beta chain) described here comes from a study of blood T cell repertoires in COVID-19. The overall study: Samples taken during acute and convalescent COVID-19 were collected in the United States, Italy and Spain. In each case, the material was cDNA or gDNA derived from T cells, B-cell-depleted T cells, or PBMCs.

Under the authors' procedure: Amplified reference gene primers provided the basis for estimating nucleated cell counts. Some clones are missing from TCRdb's copy, which holds only in-frame ones; the method was immunoSEQ multiplex PCR. From that table come the V and J calls and clone size; the DNA was used to work out D and trimming. The repertoire has 65,000 to 75,000 clones, around 83% of them found once; the top ten carry approximately 40%. The V gene's germline CDR1 is SEHNR and CDR2 FQNEAQ (reference sequence). The CDR3 has 14 amino acids. Trimming left V 4 bases short and J 8 bases short, with 14 bases between.

Material: peripheral blood. The clonotype comes from an elderly man with acute or convalescent COVID-19. The chain joins TRBV7-9 to TRBJ1-4, with D possibly being TRBD1 (6 bases). CDR3 region: CASSSGPTGEKLFF. The CDR3 DNA reads as TGTGCCAGCAGCTCGGGACCGACAGGCGAAAAACTGTTTTTT.